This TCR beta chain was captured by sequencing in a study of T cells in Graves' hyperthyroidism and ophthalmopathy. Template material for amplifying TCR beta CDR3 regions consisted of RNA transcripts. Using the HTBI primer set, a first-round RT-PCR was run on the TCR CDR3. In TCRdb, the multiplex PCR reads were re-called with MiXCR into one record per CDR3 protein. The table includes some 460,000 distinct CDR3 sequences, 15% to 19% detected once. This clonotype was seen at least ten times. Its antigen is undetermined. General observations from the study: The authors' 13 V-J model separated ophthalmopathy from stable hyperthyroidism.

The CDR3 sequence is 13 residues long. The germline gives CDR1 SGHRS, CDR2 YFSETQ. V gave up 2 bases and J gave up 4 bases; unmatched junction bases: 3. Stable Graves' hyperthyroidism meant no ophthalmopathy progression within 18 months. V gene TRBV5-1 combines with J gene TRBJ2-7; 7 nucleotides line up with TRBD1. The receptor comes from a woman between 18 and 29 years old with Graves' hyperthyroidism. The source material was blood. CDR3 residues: CASSLRRGYEQYF. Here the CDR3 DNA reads TGCGCCAGCAGCTTACGCAGGGGGTACGAGCAGTACTTC.